The T cell receptor (beta chain) under discussion was sequenced for a study of blood T cell repertoires in COVID-19. In the study's own analysis: Estimates of nucleated cell counts were drawn from the amplification of reference gene primers. TCRdb keeps only in-frame clones here, not all; method: immunoSEQ multiplex PCR. V, J and clone size are those of that table, while D and trimming were read from the DNA. The table records roughly 450,000 clones, less than 95% of them present only once. The source is a man aged 18 to 30 who had recovered from COVID-19. The specimen was PBMCs or T cells enriched from blood (not recorded which).

The CDR3 region has the DNA TGTGCCAGCAGTGAAGCGCGGGGTAACACTGAAGCTTTCTTT. Its protein product is CASSEARGNTEAFF. The chain employs TRBV6-1 and TRBJ1-1; D gene uncertain. The germline CDR1 and CDR2 sequences are MNHNS and SASEGT. The CDR3 has 14 amino acids. Deletions cut 0 bases from V and 2 bases from J, with 7 bases between.